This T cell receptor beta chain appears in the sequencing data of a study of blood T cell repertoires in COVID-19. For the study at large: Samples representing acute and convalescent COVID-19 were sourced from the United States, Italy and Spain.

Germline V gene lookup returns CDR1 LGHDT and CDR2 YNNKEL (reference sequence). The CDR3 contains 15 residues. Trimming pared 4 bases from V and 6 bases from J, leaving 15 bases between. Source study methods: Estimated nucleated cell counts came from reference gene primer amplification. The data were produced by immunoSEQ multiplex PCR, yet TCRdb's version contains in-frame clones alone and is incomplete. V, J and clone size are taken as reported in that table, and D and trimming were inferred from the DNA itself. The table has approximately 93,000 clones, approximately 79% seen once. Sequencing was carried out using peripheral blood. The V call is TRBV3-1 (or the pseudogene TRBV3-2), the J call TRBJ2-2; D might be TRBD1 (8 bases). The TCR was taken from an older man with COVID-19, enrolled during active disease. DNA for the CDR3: TGTGCCAGCAGCCCACAGGGGGGGCTAGCCGGGGAGCTGTTTTTT. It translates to CASSPQGGLAGELFF.